These T cell receptor beta chains were read from a single sample in a study of blood T cells in healthy people across ages. One entry per CDR3 protein, called by TCRdb with MiXCR from the 5' RACE reads. This table holds hundreds of thousands of distinct CDR3 sequences, 40% to 45% found once. The sequencing input was blood. These receptors were collected from a man at least 80 years old in good health. CDR3s include the opening cysteine and the closing phenylalanine or tryptophan. The order of the fields is J gene, V gene, D gene, clone size, CDR3 DNA, CDR3 protein. The D gene is left open where the match is weak. Rows give clone size only sometimes, using once, few, many, or a class for an expanded clone.

j_call: TRBJ1-4; v_call: TRBV10-1; d_call: -; clone_size: -; cdr3_nt: TGCGCCAGCTCCCGGGACGCCGGGAGTGGACTGTTTTTT; cdr3_aa: CASSRDAGSGLFF
j_call: TRBJ2-1; v_call: TRBV2; d_call: TRBD2; clone_size: -; cdr3_nt: TGTGCCAGCCGACTAGCGGGGAATGAGCAGTTCTTC; cdr3_aa: CASRLAGNEQFF
j_call: TRBJ1-1; v_call: TRBV5-4; d_call: TRBD1; clone_size: -; cdr3_nt: TGTGCCAGCAGCTGGGGGACAGCCGGAAACACTGAAGCTTTCTTT; cdr3_aa: CASSWGTAGNTEAFF
j_call: TRBJ2-7; v_call: TRBV6-5; d_call: -; clone_size: -; cdr3_nt: TGTGCCAGCAGTTACTCGGGCACCCGACCATACTACGAGCAGTACTTC; cdr3_aa: CASSYSGTRPYYEQYF
j_call: TRBJ2-1; v_call: TRBV4-3; d_call: -; clone_size: few; cdr3_nt: TGCGCCAGCAGCCAGGCGGAGGAGGAGCGGGTCTACAATGAGCAGTTCTTC; cdr3_aa: CASSQAEEERVYNEQFF
j_call: TRBJ1-1; v_call: TRBV29-1; d_call: -; clone_size: -; cdr3_nt: TGCAGCGTTGGGACAGTAGTGGGGAACACTGAAGCTTTCTTT; cdr3_aa: CSVGTVVGNTEAFF
j_call: TRBJ2-5; v_call: TRBV7-9; d_call: TRBD1; clone_size: -; cdr3_nt: TGTGCCAGCAGCTTGAGTACAGGGGGCGTCGAGACCCAGTACTTC; cdr3_aa: CASSLSTGGVETQYF
j_call: TRBJ2-5; v_call: TRBV7-2; d_call: TRBD2; clone_size: -; cdr3_nt: TGTGCCAGCAGCTCTACAACGGGACTAGCTTTCTCATCCAATGAGCAGTACTTC; cdr3_aa: CASSSTTGLAFSSNEQYF
j_call: TRBJ2-5; v_call: TRBV3-1; d_call: -; clone_size: -; cdr3_nt: TGTGCCAGCAGCCCCCGCGGGCAGACCCAGTACTTC; cdr3_aa: CASSPRGQTQYF
j_call: TRBJ2-7; v_call: TRBV4-1; d_call: TRBD2; clone_size: -; cdr3_nt: TGCGCCAGCAGCCAAGTTAGCGGGGGCCTAACCTACTACGAGCAGTACTTC; cdr3_aa: CASSQVSGGLTYYEQYF
j_call: TRBJ2-5; v_call: TRBV18; d_call: -; clone_size: once; cdr3_nt: TGTGCCAGCTCACCGGGGGCGGAGACCCAGTACTTC; cdr3_aa: CASSPGAETQYF
j_call: TRBJ2-3; v_call: TRBV7-2; d_call: TRBD2; clone_size: many; cdr3_nt: TGTGCCAGCAGCGCACGGACTAGCGGGGTAATAGATACGCAGTATTTT; cdr3_aa: CASSARTSGVIDTQYF
j_call: TRBJ2-3; v_call: TRBV14; d_call: -; clone_size: -; cdr3_nt: TGTGCCAGCAGCCAAGGAGCGATAGATACGCAGTATTTT; cdr3_aa: CASSQGAIDTQYF
j_call: TRBJ1-1; v_call: TRBV30; d_call: -; clone_size: few; cdr3_nt: TGTGCCTGGAAGGCGAACACTGAAGCTTTCTTT; cdr3_aa: CAWKANTEAFF
j_call: TRBJ2-4; v_call: TRBV30; d_call: -; clone_size: -; cdr3_nt: TGTGCCTGGAGTACGAAGTTCAGGGACATTCAGTACTTC; cdr3_aa: CAWSTKFRDIQYF
j_call: TRBJ1-4; v_call: TRBV7-9; d_call: -; clone_size: few; cdr3_nt: TGTGCCAGCAGCTTTCCGGGAGGTGAAAAACTGTTTTTT; cdr3_aa: CASSFPGGEKLFF
j_call: TRBJ2-7; v_call: TRBV5-6; d_call: -; clone_size: many; cdr3_nt: TGTGCCAGCAGCTCGGACACGGGGCCCCGGTACGAGCAGTACTTC; cdr3_aa: CASSSDTGPRYEQYF
j_call: TRBJ2-7; v_call: TRBV9; d_call: TRBD2; clone_size: few; cdr3_nt: TGTGCCAGCAGCCCTGAGACAGGAGGACTAGCGGGAGTATCCGAGCAGTACTTC; cdr3_aa: CASSPETGGLAGVSEQYF
j_call: TRBJ2-7; v_call: TRBV6-2/TRBV6-3; d_call: -; clone_size: -; cdr3_nt: TGTGCCAGCACCGAAGCCGGGGCAATTTCCCACGAGCAGTACTTC; cdr3_aa: CASTEAGAISHEQYF
j_call: TRBJ2-6; v_call: TRBV7-9; d_call: -; clone_size: -; cdr3_nt: TGTGTCAGCAGCTTCATAGTCCAGGGCCCCTCTGGGGCCAACGTCCTGACTTTC; cdr3_aa: CVSSFIVQGPSGANVLTF
j_call: TRBJ2-1; v_call: TRBV19; d_call: TRBD1; clone_size: -; cdr3_nt: TGTGCCAGTAGTATTCGACAGGGGGAACACTACGAGCAGTTCTTC; cdr3_aa: CASSIRQGEHYEQFF
j_call: TRBJ1-5; v_call: TRBV5-6; d_call: -; clone_size: -; cdr3_nt: TGTGCCAGCAGCTTGTCGGACCCCTGGGGCAATCAGCCCCAGCATTTT; cdr3_aa: CASSLSDPWGNQPQHF
j_call: TRBJ1-5; v_call: TRBV3-1; d_call: TRBD1; clone_size: -; cdr3_nt: TGTGCCAGCAGCCACTCAACAGGGGGGAATCAGCCCCAGCATTTT; cdr3_aa: CASSHSTGGNQPQHF
j_call: TRBJ2-5; v_call: TRBV10-2; d_call: -; clone_size: many; cdr3_nt: TGCGCCAGCAGTGAGTCCAAGGTTGAGCAGTACTTC; cdr3_aa: CASSESKVEQYF
j_call: TRBJ2-3; v_call: TRBV7-2; d_call: -; clone_size: -; cdr3_nt: TGTACCAGCAGCCGTGACGTCAGGGGGGGGGCCACAGATACGCAGTATTTT; cdr3_aa: CTSSRDVRGGATDTQYF
j_call: TRBJ1-5; v_call: TRBV4-3; d_call: -; clone_size: -; cdr3_nt: TGCGCCAGCAGCCAAACCCTCCAACAGCTTCAGCCCCAGCATTTT; cdr3_aa: CASSQTLQQLQPQHF
j_call: TRBJ1-6; v_call: TRBV13; d_call: TRBD1; clone_size: -; cdr3_nt: TGTGCCAGCAGCGCGCCGGACAGGGGGATTTCACCCCTCCACTTT; cdr3_aa: CASSAPDRGISPLHF
j_call: TRBJ1-5; v_call: TRBV20-1; d_call: TRBD1; clone_size: -; cdr3_nt: TGCAGTGCCCCTGGGGCAGGGGGCCTGGGCAATCAGCCCCAGCATTTT; cdr3_aa: CSAPGAGGLGNQPQHF
j_call: TRBJ2-6; v_call: TRBV5-1; d_call: -; clone_size: few; cdr3_nt: TGCGCCAGCGCCGGCGGCGGGGCCAACGTCCTGACTTTC; cdr3_aa: CASAGGGANVLTF
j_call: TRBJ2-3; v_call: TRBV20-1; d_call: TRBD1; clone_size: -; cdr3_nt: TGCAGTGCAGTAAACACCGGGACAGGCACAGATACGCAGTATTTT; cdr3_aa: CSAVNTGTGTDTQYF
j_call: TRBJ2-3; v_call: TRBV7-2; d_call: TRBD2; clone_size: -; cdr3_nt: TGTGCCAGCAGCTTAGTGGCGCGGGGGGGGACAGATACGCAGTATTTT; cdr3_aa: CASSLVARGGTDTQYF
j_call: TRBJ1-2; v_call: TRBV27; d_call: TRBD1; clone_size: -; cdr3_nt: TGTGCCAGCAGTCAAAAAGGGACAGGGGCCGGCTACACCTTC; cdr3_aa: CASSQKGTGAGYTF
j_call: TRBJ2-5; v_call: TRBV20-1; d_call: -; clone_size: few; cdr3_nt: TGCAGTGCTAGGGACCCCAGGTCCGTCCAAGAGACCCAGTACTTC; cdr3_aa: CSARDPRSVQETQYF
j_call: TRBJ2-7; v_call: TRBV6-2/TRBV6-3; d_call: TRBD1; clone_size: -; cdr3_nt: TGTGCCAGTTTCCGACGTCCACTTATCTCTGCAAGTCTTGGACAGGTTCCCTACGAGCAGTACTTC; cdr3_aa: CASFRRPLISASLGQVPYEQYF
j_call: TRBJ2-2; v_call: TRBV6-2/TRBV6-3; d_call: -; clone_size: few; cdr3_nt: TGTGCCAGCAGATGGGGCACCGGGGAGCTGTTTTTT; cdr3_aa: CASRWGTGELFF
j_call: TRBJ1-6; v_call: TRBV13; d_call: -; clone_size: -; cdr3_nt: TGTGCCAGCAGCCCGGGGCGAGCCGGAGGTGGACTCTATAATTCACCCCTCCACTTT; cdr3_aa: CASSPGRAGGGLYNSPLHF
j_call: TRBJ2-7; v_call: TRBV5-1; d_call: TRBD2; clone_size: few; cdr3_nt: TGCGCCAGCAGCCGCTCCCCAGCGGGAGGGGACGAGCAGTACTTC; cdr3_aa: CASSRSPAGGDEQYF
j_call: TRBJ2-7; v_call: TRBV29-1; d_call: -; clone_size: few; cdr3_nt: TGCAGCGTTGATGGAGGCGGGACCTACGAGCAGTACTTC; cdr3_aa: CSVDGGGTYEQYF
j_call: TRBJ2-5; v_call: TRBV6-5; d_call: TRBD1; clone_size: -; cdr3_nt: TGTGCCAGCAGCCTCTCTTGGACAGGGATGCAAGAGACCCAGTACTTC; cdr3_aa: CASSLSWTGMQETQYF
j_call: TRBJ2-1; v_call: TRBV12-3/TRBV12-4; d_call: TRBD1; clone_size: -; cdr3_nt: TGTGCCAGCAGTCTAGGGACAGGGACCTACAATGAGCAGTTCTTC; cdr3_aa: CASSLGTGTYNEQFF
j_call: TRBJ1-1; v_call: TRBV18; d_call: -; clone_size: -; cdr3_nt: TGTGCCAGCTCACCACAGGGGAACGGGAACACTGAAGCTTTCTTT; cdr3_aa: CASSPQGNGNTEAFF
j_call: TRBJ2-3; v_call: TRBV20-1; d_call: -; clone_size: -; cdr3_nt: TGCAGTGCTAGAGATTCAGCCCGGGGCAGAAACAGATACGCCCAGTATTTT; cdr3_aa: CSARDSARGRNRYAQYF
j_call: TRBJ2-3; v_call: TRBV6-2/TRBV6-3; d_call: TRBD2; clone_size: few; cdr3_nt: TGTGCCAGCAGTTACGAGGGACTAGCGGTGACAGATACGCAGTATTTT; cdr3_aa: CASSYEGLAVTDTQYF
j_call: TRBJ2-5; v_call: TRBV7-3; d_call: -; clone_size: -; cdr3_nt: TGTGCCAGCAGCTTAAGCTTCGGAGGGGTGGAGACCCAGTACTTC; cdr3_aa: CASSLSFGGVETQYF
j_call: TRBJ1-1; v_call: TRBV4-1; d_call: -; clone_size: -; cdr3_nt: TGCGCCAGCAGCCGGGAAGGACGGTCTACCGCTGAAGCTTTCTTT; cdr3_aa: CASSREGRSTAEAFF